These 7 T cell receptor beta chains were all obtained from the same sample, sequenced in a study of T cell repertoires in cytomegalovirus infection (dated by TCRdb to the late 2010s). Reading the label with the study, this specimen's treatment or condition is: in vitro stimulation with specific CMV peptide epitopes to enrich CMV-specific T cells. Sequencing took place on an Illumina HiSeq 1500. TCRdb reworked the public reads: Q25 trimming with fastp, MiXCR clone assembly, productive beta chains retained. Merged by CDR3 protein, the rows form single entries marked with the most common genes and DNA. The sample yields a few hundred thousand distinct CDR3 sequences; under 45% were counted once. The ten top clones hold 48% of the sample. These receptors lack a known antigen. The sequencing used cultured PBMCs, collected from culture after CMV antigen stimulation. The source is a human donor in good health (CMV status not recorded). Some clones in this sample may be carry-over from other donors' samples.

This clonotype was recorded many times. The chain has TRBV7-6 and TRBJ2-7; D perhaps matches TRBD2 (6 bases). The CDR3 runs 13 residues. Trimming removed 1 base from V and 4 bases from J, with 8 bases in between. Germline assignment: CDR1 SGHVS and CDR2 FNYEAQ. Written as DNA, the CDR3 is TGTGCCAGCAGCTTAGGGGGGGATTACGAGCAGTACTTC. Amino acids: CASSLGGDYEQYF.

The rearrangement links TRBV6-2 or TRBV6-3 to TRBJ2-3; unclear D gene. In germline, CDR1 is MNHEY, CDR2 SVGEGT. CDR3 length: 14 amino acids. V lost 0 bases and J 4 bases, leaving 8 bases between the germline ends. The CDR3 coding sequence is TGTGCCAGCAGTTACTCGAGCCCGGCAGATACGCAGTATTTT. Protein sequence: CASSYSSPADTQYF.

This clonotype occurred a few times. The CDR3 DNA sequence: TGTGCCAGCAGTGCACCCCCAGATACGCAGTATTTT. Amino acids: CASSAPPDTQYF. The rearrangement links TRBV6-1 to TRBJ2-3; D remains unclear. V was cut by 4 bases and J by 4 bases, with 6 bases left in between. Germline CDR1 MNHNS, CDR2 SASEGT. This CDR3 spans 12 amino acids.

The V gene is TRBV14, the J gene TRBJ1-2, with 10 bases that match TRBD1. Per germline, CDR1 SGHDN and CDR2 FVKESK. The CDR3 runs 16 residues. V shed 3 bases, J shed 7 bases, and the junction held 11 bases outside the gene matches. The CDR3 region has the DNA TGTGCCAGCAGCCACCCAAGGGACAGGGGACTTGTTGGCTACACCTTC. Protein product: CASSHPRDRGLVGYTF.

This clonotype was seen only a few times. The chain joins TRBV7-2 to TRBJ1-4; D ambiguous. CDR1 SGHTA and CDR2 FQGNSA come from the germline V gene. Trimming cost V 1 base and J 10 bases, with 10 bases left between them. The CDR3 contains 13 residues. This chain's CDR3 is CASSLERSGKLFF. The DNA of the CDR3 is TGTGCCAGCAGCTTAGAGCGGAGCGGAAAACTGTTTTTT. The full variable domain, with the rest looked up from reference TRBV7-2 and TRBJ1-4, is GAGVSQSPSNKVTEKGKDVELRCDPISGHTALYWYRQSLGQGLEFLIYFQGNSAPDKSGLPSDRFSAERTGGSVSTLTIQRTQQEDSAVYLCASSLERSGKLFFGSGTQLSVL.

This clonotype was observed a handful of times. The rearrangement uses TRBV7-2 and TRBJ1-5; D might be TRBD1 (6 bases). The V end lost 2 bases, the J end lost 3 bases, and 11 bases lay between the germline ends. Germline V gene data show CDR1 as SGHTA and CDR2 as FQGNSA. This CDR3 region has 15 residues. CDR3 residues: CASSLRGAANQPQHF. CDR3 in DNA: TGTGCCAGCAGCTTAAGGGGGGCAGCCAATCAGCCCCAGCATTTT.

V is TRBV27 and J is TRBJ1-6, with a tentative D call TRBD1 (5 bases). The germline V and J ends were trimmed by 6 bases and 2 bases, with 5 bases remaining between them. The CDR3 loop spans 13 amino acids. Germline V gene lookup returns CDR1 MNHEY and CDR2 SMNVEV (reference sequence). The DNA for the CDR3 is TGTGCCAGCAGGGACACCTATAATTCACCCCTCCACTTT. As protein: CASRDTYNSPLHF.